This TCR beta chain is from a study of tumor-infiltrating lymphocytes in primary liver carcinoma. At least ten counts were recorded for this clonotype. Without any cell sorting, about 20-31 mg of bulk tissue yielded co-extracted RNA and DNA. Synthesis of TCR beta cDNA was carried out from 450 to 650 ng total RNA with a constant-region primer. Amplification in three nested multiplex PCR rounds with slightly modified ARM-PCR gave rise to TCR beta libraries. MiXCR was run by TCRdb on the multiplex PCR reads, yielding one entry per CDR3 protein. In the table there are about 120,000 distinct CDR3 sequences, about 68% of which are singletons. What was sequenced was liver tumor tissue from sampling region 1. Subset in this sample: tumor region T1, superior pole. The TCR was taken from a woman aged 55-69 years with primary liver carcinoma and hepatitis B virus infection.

The CDR3 loop is CASSQKPRGPGYGYTF. The DNA of the CDR3 is TGTGCCAGCAGCCAGAAACCCAGGGGGCCGGGATATGGCTACACCTTC. The gene calls are TRBV6-5 and TRBJ1-2; 8 bases fit TRBD1. The CDR3 extends over 16 amino acids. Germline V gene sequence: CDR1 MNHEY, CDR2 SVGAGI. J gave up 5 bases and V 6 bases, and 14 bases lay outside the gene matches.